Listed here are 27 T cell receptor beta chains from one sample, sequenced in a study of shared clonotypes between healthy human individuals. Measured with immunoSEQ multiplex PCR; TCRdb has only the in-frame clones, and not every one. Of roughly 1 million clones in the sample, 60% to 80% were seen once. What was sequenced was memory CD4+ T cells sorted from blood. Indicated subset: CD45RA-negative fraction. The receptors come from a man aged 18 to 35 in good health.

In regard to this clone: Other DNA sequences in the sample encode the same CDR3. The CDR3 region is CASSSTSGRYNEQFF. The CDR3 DNA is TGTGCCAGCAGCTCGACTAGCGGGCGTTACAATGAGCAGTTCTTC. The chain combines TRBV9 with TRBJ2-1, with 10 bases lining up with TRBD2. CDR1 and CDR2 (germline): SGDLS, YYNGEE. The ends lost 4 bases at V and 4 bases at J; junction bases unmatched: 5. The CDR3 is made up of 15 amino acids.

CDR3 DNA sequence: TGCGCCAGCAGCCGGACCGGGGGCTTTAATGAAAAACTGTTTTTT. Translation: CASSRTGGFNEKLFF. The rearrangement links TRBV5-1 to TRBJ1-4; D is perhaps TRBD1 (6 bases). The CDR3 runs to 15 residues. The germline gives CDR1 SGHRS, CDR2 YFSETQ. Between the trimmed V and J ends, which lost 4 bases and 4 bases, there was a span of 14 bases.

The DNA of the CDR3 is TGCGCCAGCAGCCCGGGACAGGACCGGCGGGCCCTCCACTTT. It translates to CASSPGQDRRALHF. The J gene is TRBJ1-6, the V gene TRBV4-1, with 8 bases fitting TRBD1. J gave up 14 bases and V 4 bases, and 10 bases lay outside the gene matches. The V gene's germline CDR1 is MGHRA and CDR2 YSYEKL. CDR3 size: 14 residues.

The gene calls are TRBV2 and TRBJ2-3, with a weak D call TRBD1 (5 bases). Trimming shortened V by 6 bases and J by 6 bases, and 16 bases separated the two germline ends. The CDR3 runs 14 residues. Germline V lookup: CDR1 SNHLY, CDR2 FYNNEI. CDR3 protein: CASRPETKGDTQYF. The DNA for the CDR3 is TGTGCCAGCAGGCCGGAAACGAAGGGGGATACGCAGTATTTT.

This clone was observed once. The chain is built from TRBV6-5 and TRBJ1-3; no clear D gene. Germline CDR1 is MNHEY and CDR2 is SVGAGI. Trimming took 6 bases from V and 0 from J, leaving 12 bases between them. The CDR3 has 15 amino acids. The CDR3 DNA reads as TGTGCCAGCAGGTCCCTGATTAGCTCTGGAAACACCATATATTTT. It specifies CASRSLISSGNTIYF.

In DNA form, the CDR3 reads TGTGCCAGCAGCTTACGGAACTATGGCTACACCTTC. This sequence encodes CASSLRNYGYTF. J is TRBJ1-2 and V is TRBV7-9; D not certain. This CDR3 contains 12 residues. CDR1 and CDR2 (germline): SEHNR, FQNEAQ (reference sequence). Trimming removed 2 bases at V and 2 bases at J, with 3 bases between.

In its sample, this clone was seen a few times. J is TRBJ2-7 and V is TRBV18, with D maybe TRBD1 (5 bases). V lost 1 base and J 7 bases, leaving 17 bases between the germline ends. Germline loops: CDR1 KGHSH, CDR2 LQKENI. CDR3 length equals 15 residues. The CDR3 DNA sequence: TGTGCCAGCTCACCACAACTCCCCAGGGATGGGGAGCAGTACTTC. It encodes CASSPQLPRDGEQYF.

This rearrangement joins TRBV27 to TRBJ2-1; TRBD1 matches at 8 bases. Germline V gives CDR1 MNHEY, CDR2 SMNVEV (reference sequence). The CDR3 sequence is 15 residues long. V trimming: 3 bases; J trimming: 7 bases; junction bases outside the gene matches: 8. CDR3 sequence: CASSFRTGSGNEQFF. CDR3 nucleotide sequence: TGTGCCAGCAGTTTTAGGACAGGGTCTGGGAATGAGCAGTTCTTC.

The rearrangement uses TRBV4-3 and TRBJ2-5, with a possible D match to TRBD2 (5 bases). Trimming stripped 3 bases from V and 5 bases from J, with 16 bases between. Germline-derived CDR1 and CDR2 are LGHNA and YSLEER. The CDR3 length is 15 residues. The CDR3 nucleotides are TGCGCCAGCAGCCATAAACCAGGAGGTGGGGAGACCCAGTACTTC. Amino acid sequence: CASSHKPGGGETQYF.

The rearrangement links TRBV4-2 to TRBJ2-7, with TRBD2 matching over 11 bases. V shed 5 bases, J shed 6 bases, and the junction held 9 bases outside the gene matches. Germline-derived CDR1 and CDR2 are LGHNA and YNFKEQ. This CDR3 spans 15 amino acids. As DNA, the CDR3 is TGTGCCAGCAGCTATTTAGCGGGGGGGCGGGCCGAGCAGTACTTC. This gives the protein CASSYLAGGRAEQYF.

The genes are TRBV9 and TRBJ1-3; tentative D call: TRBD1 (5 bases). Germline V gene lookup returns CDR1 SGDLS and CDR2 YYNGEE. CDR3 length equals 17 residues. The V gene lost 2 bases and the J gene lost 4 bases, with 19 bases spanning the gap. Here the CDR3 DNA reads TGTGCCAGCAGCGTCTCCGGGACGGCGGTGAACGGAAACACCATATATTTT. It translates to CASSVSGTAVNGNTIYF.

Regarding this clone: Other DNA sequences in this sample translate to the same CDR3. The rearrangement links TRBV18 to TRBJ2-7, with TRBD2 identical over 8 bases. Germline V gene sequence: CDR1 KGHSH, CDR2 LQKENI. V lost 3 bases and J lost 1; bases outside the gene matches: 2. CDR3 length equals 14 residues. The CDR3 here is CASSPSGGSYEQYF. The CDR3 region has the DNA TGTGCCAGCTCACCCAGCGGGGGTTCCTACGAGCAGTACTTC.

This rearrangement joins TRBV5-4 to TRBJ2-1; no reliable D call. The CDR3 runs to 14 residues. CDR1 SGHNT and CDR2 YYREEE come from the germline V gene (reference sequence). The V and J ends lost 0 bases and 5 bases respectively, with 9 bases between them. The CDR3 region is CASSLGSPDNEQFF. The CDR3 DNA sequence: TGTGCCAGCAGCTTGGGCAGCCCTGACAATGAGCAGTTCTTC. Full variable domain (outside the CDR3, taken from reference TRBV5-4 and TRBJ2-1): ETGVTQSPTHLIKTRGQQVTLRCSSQSGHNTVSWYQQALGQGPQFIFQYYREEENGRGNFPPRFSGLQFPNYSSELNVNALELDDSALYLCASSLGSPDNEQFFGPGTRLTVL.

The chain joins TRBV7-9 to TRBJ1-5; tentative D call: TRBD1 (5 bases). V was clipped by 5 bases and J by 5 bases, with 10 bases between them. The CDR3 runs 13 residues. Germline V gives CDR1 SEHNR, CDR2 FQNEAQ (reference sequence). CDR3 region: CASSRSGDQPQHF. The CDR3 DNA sequence: TGTGCCAGCAGCAGGTCGGGGGATCAGCCCCAGCATTTT.

The chain links TRBV28 to TRBJ1-2; D may be TRBD1 (5 bases). Germline CDR1 is MDHEN and CDR2 is SYDVKM. The CDR3 runs 13 residues. V lost 7 bases, J lost 4 bases, and 13 bases lay in between. CDR3 amino acids: CASTPTGVYGYTF. The CDR3, as DNA: TGTGCCAGCACCCCCACGGGGGTCTATGGCTACACCTTC.

The rearrangement joins TRBV25-1 to TRBJ1-1; 9 bases are shared with TRBD1. The germline V gene encodes CDR1 MGHDK and CDR2 SYGVNS. This CDR3 spans 15 amino acids. V lost 2 bases and J lost 2; bases outside the gene matches: 3. Here the CDR3 reads CASSETGQGNTEAFF. CDR3 coding DNA: TGTGCCAGCAGTGAAACGGGACAGGGTAACACTGAAGCTTTCTTT.

Here the CDR3 reads CASSRDTYSTDTQYF. CDR3 DNA sequence: TGTGCCAGCAGCCGGGACACATATAGCACAGATACGCAGTATTTT. The V call is TRBV6-1, the J call TRBJ2-3, with D perhaps matching TRBD1 (6 bases). The CDR3 covers 15 residues. Germline CDR1 reads MNHNS; CDR2 reads SASEGT. V dropped 6 bases and J dropped 0 bases, with 13 bases sitting between them.

V usage is TRBV7-9 and J usage is TRBJ2-5, with TRBD2 as a possible D gene (5 bases). The germline gives CDR1 SEHNR, CDR2 FQNEAQ (reference sequence). The CDR3 spans 13 residues. V was pared by 4 bases and J by 5 bases, with 11 bases between. This CDR3 reads CASSSPGGETQYF. CDR3 DNA sequence: TGTGCCAGCAGCTCACCAGGCGGGGAGACCCAGTACTTC.

This clone came up once. The gene calls are TRBV7-9 and TRBJ2-5; tentatively, D is TRBD2 (6 bases). This CDR3 is built from 16 residues. Deletions cut 4 bases from V and 2 bases from J, with 17 bases between. Germline CDR1 is SEHNR and CDR2 is FQNEAQ (reference sequence). For the CDR3, the DNA is TGTGCCAGCAGCTCTCCCGTTATAGCGGATCAAGAGACCCAGTACTTC. Its translation is CASSSPVIADQETQYF.

This clone showed up many times. Other DNA variants within this sample encode the same CDR3. The chain uses TRBV5-1 and TRBJ2-7; TRBD1 matches at 7 bases. With V trimmed by 1 base and J by 4 bases, 2 bases remained unmatched. The CDR3 is 13 residues long. Germline values: CDR1 SGHRS, CDR2 YFSETQ. CDR3 coding DNA: TGCGCCAGCAGCTTGCCACAGGGGTACGAGCAGTACTTC. Its protein is CASSLPQGYEQYF. Complete variable domain (other parts from reference TRBV5-1 and TRBJ2-7): KAGVTQTPRYLIKTRGQQVTLSCSPISGHRSVSWYQQTPGQGLQFLFEYFSETQRNKGNFPGRFSGRQFSNSRSEMNVSTLELGDSALYLCASSLPQGYEQYFGPGTRLTVT.

The chain links TRBV6-5 to TRBJ2-3; D gene ambiguous. V was cut by 2 bases and J by 1 base, with 7 bases left in between. The CDR3 has 14 amino acids. CDR1 is MNHEY, CDR2 SVGAGI, per germline. CDR3 bases: TGTGCCAGCAGTTACCTGGACGGCACAGATACGCAGTATTTT. This encodes CASSYLDGTDTQYF.

This clone appeared once. The chain carries TRBV7-2 and TRBJ1-2; D ambiguous. CDR3 length: 12 amino acids. V gave up 5 bases and J gave up 4 bases, with 8 bases separating them. Germline V gene lookup returns CDR1 SGHTA and CDR2 FQGNSA. The DNA of the CDR3 is TGTGCCAGCAGCCCCCAGACCTATGGCTACACCTTC. Protein: CASSPQTYGYTF.

This clone was observed a handful of times. This chain connects TRBV9 to TRBJ2-1; 9 bases agree with TRBD2. Trimming at V came to 1 base and at J to 6 bases, leaving 5 bases not matched to a gene. This CDR3 is built from 15 residues. Looked up from germline, CDR1 is SGDLS and CDR2 is YYNGEE. In nucleotides, the CDR3 is TGTGCCAGCAGCGTATCGTCTAGCGGGACCAATGAGCAGTTCTTC. It yields the protein CASSVSSSGTNEQFF.

This sequence joins TRBV6-5 and TRBJ2-7, with TRBD2 matching 7 bases. V was clipped by 1 base and J by 5 bases; unmatched bases: 8. CDR1 and CDR2 from the germline V gene are MNHEY and SVGAGI. CDR3 length: 15 residues. CDR3 DNA: TGTGCCAGCAGTTACTTCGGCGGGAGAGGCAACGAGCAGTACTTC. Translating it yields CASSYFGGRGNEQYF.

The gene calls are TRBV30 and TRBJ2-7; D may correspond to TRBD1 or TRBD2 (6 bases each). V gave up 6 bases and J gave up 2 bases, with 20 bases separating them. Germline V gene data show CDR1 as GTSNPN and CDR2 as SVGIG (reference sequence). The CDR3 loop spans 15 amino acids. CDR3: CACNAEGGNTYEQYF. The CDR3 DNA reads as TGTGCCTGCAATGCGGAGGGGGGTAACACCTACGAGCAGTACTTC.

The CDR3 sequence is CASSLTGTRGETQYF. CDR3 nucleotide sequence: TGTGCCAGTAGCCTGACCGGGACTAGGGGGGAGACCCAGTACTTC. This rearrangement joins TRBV19 to TRBJ2-5, with 8 bases fitting TRBD2. CDR1 LNHDA and CDR2 SQIVND come from the germline V gene (reference sequence). The CDR3 is made up of 15 amino acids. J gave up 5 bases and V 6 bases, and 11 bases lay outside the gene matches.

The rearrangement uses TRBV6-5 and TRBJ1-5; 10 nucleotides match TRBD1. The germline V gene encodes CDR1 MNHEY and CDR2 SVGAGI. The ends lost 0 bases at V and 3 bases at J; junction bases unmatched: 2. The CDR3 is 16 amino acids. The CDR3 here is CASSYSGQGNNQPQHF. In DNA, the CDR3 is TGTGCCAGCAGTTACTCGGGACAGGGGAACAATCAGCCCCAGCATTTT.